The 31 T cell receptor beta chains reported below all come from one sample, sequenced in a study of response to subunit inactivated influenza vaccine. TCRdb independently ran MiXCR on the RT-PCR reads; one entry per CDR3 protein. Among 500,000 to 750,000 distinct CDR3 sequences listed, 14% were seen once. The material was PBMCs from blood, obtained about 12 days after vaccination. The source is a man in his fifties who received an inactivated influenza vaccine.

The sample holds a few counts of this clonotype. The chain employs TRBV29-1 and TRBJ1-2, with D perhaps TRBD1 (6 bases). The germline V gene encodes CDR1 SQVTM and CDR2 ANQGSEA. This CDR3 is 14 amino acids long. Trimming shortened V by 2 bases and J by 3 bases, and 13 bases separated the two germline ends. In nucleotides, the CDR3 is TGCAGCGTTGAAAGGGGGAACGGCGACTATGGCTACACCTTC. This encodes CSVERGNGDYGYTF.

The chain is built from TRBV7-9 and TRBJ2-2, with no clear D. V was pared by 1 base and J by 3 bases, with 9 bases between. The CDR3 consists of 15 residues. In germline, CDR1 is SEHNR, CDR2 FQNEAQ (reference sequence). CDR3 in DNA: TGTGCCAGCAGCTTAGGTCCTCCGGACACCGGGGAGCTGTTTTTT. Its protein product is CASSLGPPDTGELFF.

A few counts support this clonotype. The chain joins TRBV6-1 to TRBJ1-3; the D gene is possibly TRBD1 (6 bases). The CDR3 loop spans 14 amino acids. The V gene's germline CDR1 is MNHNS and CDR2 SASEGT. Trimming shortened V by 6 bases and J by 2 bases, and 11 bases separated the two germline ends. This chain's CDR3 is CASRDTGTGNTIYF. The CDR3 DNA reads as TGTGCCAGCAGAGATACAGGGACTGGAAACACCATATATTTT.

The CDR3 loop is CASSSTGDGNSPLHF. In DNA, the CDR3 is TGTGCCAGCAGCTCGACAGGGGATGGTAATTCACCCCTCCACTTT. The V and J genes are TRBV5-5 and TRBJ1-6, with 8 bases aligning to TRBD1. The germline gives CDR1 SGHKS, CDR2 YYEKEE (reference sequence). V shed 3 bases, J shed 6 bases, and the junction held 5 bases outside the gene matches. The CDR3 length is 15 residues.

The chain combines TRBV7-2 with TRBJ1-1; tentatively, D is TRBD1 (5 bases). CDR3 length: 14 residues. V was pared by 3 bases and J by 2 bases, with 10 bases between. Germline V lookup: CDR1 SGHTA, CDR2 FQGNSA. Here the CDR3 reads CASSFLDKNTEAFF. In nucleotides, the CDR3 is TGTGCCAGCAGCTTTTTGGACAAAAACACTGAAGCTTTCTTT.

The CDR3 bases are TGTGCCAGCAGTAGCTGGGACAGGGGGAACAATCAGCCCCAGCATTTT. Amino acid sequence: CASSSWDRGNNQPQHF. This chain links TRBV6-1 with TRBJ1-5; 11 bases fit TRBD1. CDR1 MNHNS and CDR2 SASEGT come from the germline V gene. This CDR3 is 16 amino acids long. The ends lost 5 bases at V and 3 bases at J; junction bases unmatched: 6.

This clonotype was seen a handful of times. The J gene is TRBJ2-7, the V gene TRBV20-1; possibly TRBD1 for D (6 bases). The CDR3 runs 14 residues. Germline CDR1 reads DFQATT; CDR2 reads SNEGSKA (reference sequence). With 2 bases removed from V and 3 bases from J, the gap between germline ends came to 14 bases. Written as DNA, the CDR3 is TGCAGTGCTAGATCCCGGGACACTGTCTACGAGCAGTACTTC. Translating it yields CSARSRDTVYEQYF.

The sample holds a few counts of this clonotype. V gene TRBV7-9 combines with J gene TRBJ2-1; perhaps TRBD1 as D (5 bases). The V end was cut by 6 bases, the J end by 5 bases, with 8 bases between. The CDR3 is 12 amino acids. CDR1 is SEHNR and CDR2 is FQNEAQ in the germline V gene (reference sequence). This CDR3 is CASRQANNEQFF. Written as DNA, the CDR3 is TGTGCCAGCAGACAGGCGAACAATGAGCAGTTCTTC.

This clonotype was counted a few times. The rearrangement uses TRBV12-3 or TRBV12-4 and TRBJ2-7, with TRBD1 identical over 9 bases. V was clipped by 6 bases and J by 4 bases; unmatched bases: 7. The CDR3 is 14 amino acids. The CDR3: CASSDTGGGYEQYF. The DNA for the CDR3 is TGTGCCAGCAGCGACACAGGGGGCGGGTACGAGCAGTACTTC.

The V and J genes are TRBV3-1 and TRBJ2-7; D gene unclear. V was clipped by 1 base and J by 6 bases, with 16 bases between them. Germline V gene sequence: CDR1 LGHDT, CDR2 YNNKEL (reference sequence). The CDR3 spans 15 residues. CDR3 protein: CASSQGGRSSSEQYF. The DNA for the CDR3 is TGTGCCAGCAGCCAAGGCGGTCGCTCTTCGAGCGAGCAGTACTTC.

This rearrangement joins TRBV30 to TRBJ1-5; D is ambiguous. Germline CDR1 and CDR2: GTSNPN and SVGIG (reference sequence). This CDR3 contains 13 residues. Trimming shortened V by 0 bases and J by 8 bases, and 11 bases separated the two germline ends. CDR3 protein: CAWSVHAVEPQHF. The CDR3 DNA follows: TGTGCCTGGAGTGTGCATGCCGTCGAGCCCCAGCATTTT.

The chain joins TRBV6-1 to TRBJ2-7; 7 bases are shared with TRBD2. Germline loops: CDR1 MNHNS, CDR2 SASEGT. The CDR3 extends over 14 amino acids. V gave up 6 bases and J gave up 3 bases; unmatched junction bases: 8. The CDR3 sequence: CASSRGTKNYEQYF. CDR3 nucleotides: TGTGCCAGCAGCCGAGGGACTAAAAACTACGAGCAGTACTTC.

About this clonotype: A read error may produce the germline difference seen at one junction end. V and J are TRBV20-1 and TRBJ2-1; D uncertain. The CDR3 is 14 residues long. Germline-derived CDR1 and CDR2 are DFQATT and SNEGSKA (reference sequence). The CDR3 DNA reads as TGCAGTGCCAGAGGCTTTTATCTTGCCAATGAGCAGTTCTTC. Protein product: CSARGFYLANEQFF.

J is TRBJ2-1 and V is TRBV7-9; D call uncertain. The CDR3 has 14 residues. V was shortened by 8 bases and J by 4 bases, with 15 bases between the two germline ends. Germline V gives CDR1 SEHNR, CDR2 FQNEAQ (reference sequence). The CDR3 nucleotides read TGTGCCAGCGCCCAGTCTCATTTTTACAATGAGCAGTTCTTC. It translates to CASAQSHFYNEQFF.

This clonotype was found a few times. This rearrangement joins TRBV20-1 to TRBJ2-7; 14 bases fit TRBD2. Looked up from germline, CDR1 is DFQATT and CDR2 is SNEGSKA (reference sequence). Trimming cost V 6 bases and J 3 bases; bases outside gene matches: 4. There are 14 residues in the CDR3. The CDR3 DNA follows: TGCAGTGCCGGGACTAGCGGGGGCATCTACGAGCAGTACTTC. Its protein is CSAGTSGGIYEQYF.

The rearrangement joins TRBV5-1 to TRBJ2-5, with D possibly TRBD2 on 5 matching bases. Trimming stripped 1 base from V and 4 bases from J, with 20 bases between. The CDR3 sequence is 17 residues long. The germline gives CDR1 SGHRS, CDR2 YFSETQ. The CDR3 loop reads CASSLSAAALEGETQYF. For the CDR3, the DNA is TGCGCCAGCAGCTTGTCGGCGGCAGCCCTCGAGGGAGAGACCCAGTACTTC.

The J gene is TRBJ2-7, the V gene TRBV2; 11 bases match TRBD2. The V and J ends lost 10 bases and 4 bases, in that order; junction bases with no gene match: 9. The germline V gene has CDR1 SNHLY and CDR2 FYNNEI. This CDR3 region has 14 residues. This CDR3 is CAINSGGAGYEQYF. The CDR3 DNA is TGTGCCATCAATAGCGGGGGGGCCGGTTACGAGCAGTACTTC.

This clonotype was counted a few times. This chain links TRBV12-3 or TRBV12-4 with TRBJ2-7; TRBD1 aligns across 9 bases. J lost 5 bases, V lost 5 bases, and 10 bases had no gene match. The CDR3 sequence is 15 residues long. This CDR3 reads CASSLGTGILNEQYF. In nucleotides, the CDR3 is TGTGCCAGCAGTCTCGGGACAGGGATTTTGAACGAGCAGTACTTC.

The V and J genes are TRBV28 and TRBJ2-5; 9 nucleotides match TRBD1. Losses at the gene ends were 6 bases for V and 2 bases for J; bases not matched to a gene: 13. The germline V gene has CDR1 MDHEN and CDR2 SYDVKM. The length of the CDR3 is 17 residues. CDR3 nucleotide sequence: TGTGCCAGCAGATCCGGGACAGGGAAGGGAGAACAAGAGACCCAGTACTTC. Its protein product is CASRSGTGKGEQETQYF.

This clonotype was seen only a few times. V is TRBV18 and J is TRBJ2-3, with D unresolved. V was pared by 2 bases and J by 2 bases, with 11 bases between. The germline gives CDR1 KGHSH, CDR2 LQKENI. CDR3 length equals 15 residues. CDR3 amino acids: CASSPSTVFTDTQYF. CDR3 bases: TGTGCCAGCTCACCAAGTACGGTCTTCACAGATACGCAGTATTTT.

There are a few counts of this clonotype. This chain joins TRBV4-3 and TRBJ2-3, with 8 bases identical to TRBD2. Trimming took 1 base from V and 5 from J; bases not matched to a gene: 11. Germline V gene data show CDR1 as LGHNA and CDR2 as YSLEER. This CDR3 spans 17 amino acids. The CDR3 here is CASSQVLEVAGLDTQYF. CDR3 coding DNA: TGCGCCAGCAGCCAAGTCCTCGAGGTAGCGGGATTAGATACGCAGTATTTT.

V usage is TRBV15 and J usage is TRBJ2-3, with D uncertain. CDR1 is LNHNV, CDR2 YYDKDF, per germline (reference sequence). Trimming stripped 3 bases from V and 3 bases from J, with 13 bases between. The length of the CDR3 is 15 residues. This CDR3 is CATSRGMAVTDTQYF. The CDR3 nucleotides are TGTGCCACCAGCAGGGGGATGGCCGTAACAGATACGCAGTATTTT.

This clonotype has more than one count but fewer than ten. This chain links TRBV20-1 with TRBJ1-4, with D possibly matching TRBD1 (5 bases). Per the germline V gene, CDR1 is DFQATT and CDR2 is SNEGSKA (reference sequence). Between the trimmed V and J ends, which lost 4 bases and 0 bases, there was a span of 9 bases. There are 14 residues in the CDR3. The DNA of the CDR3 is TGCAGTGCTACCGGGGCCGCAACTAATGAAAAACTGTTTTTT. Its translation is CSATGAATNEKLFF.

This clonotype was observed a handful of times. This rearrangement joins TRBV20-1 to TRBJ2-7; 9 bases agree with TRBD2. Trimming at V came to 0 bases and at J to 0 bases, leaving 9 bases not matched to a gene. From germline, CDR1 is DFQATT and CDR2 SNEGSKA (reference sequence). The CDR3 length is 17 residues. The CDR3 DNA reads TGCAGTGCTAGAGATATTAGCGGGAGTGGGGGCTCCTACGAGCAGTACTTC. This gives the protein CSARDISGSGGSYEQYF.

The CDR3 region has the DNA TGCAGTGCTACGGGAGCCTCTAATGAAAAACTGTTTTTT. Translation: CSATGASNEKLFF. The V call is TRBV20-1, the J call TRBJ1-4; no reliable D call. Germline assignment: CDR1 DFQATT and CDR2 SNEGSKA (reference sequence). The CDR3 runs to 13 residues. Trimming cost V 4 bases and J 3 bases, with 9 bases left between them.

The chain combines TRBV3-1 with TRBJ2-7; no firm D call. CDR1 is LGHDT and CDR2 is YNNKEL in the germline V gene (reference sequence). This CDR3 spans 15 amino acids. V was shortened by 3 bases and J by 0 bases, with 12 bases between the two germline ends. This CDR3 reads CASSHRRTGSYEQYF. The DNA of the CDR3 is TGTGCCAGCAGCCACCGCCGGACGGGCTCCTACGAGCAGTACTTC.

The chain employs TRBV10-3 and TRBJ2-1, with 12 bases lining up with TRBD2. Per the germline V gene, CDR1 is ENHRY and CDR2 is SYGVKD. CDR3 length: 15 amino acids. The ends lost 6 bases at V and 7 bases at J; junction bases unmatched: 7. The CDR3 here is CAIRDGGLAGNEQFF. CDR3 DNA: TGTGCCATCAGAGACGGCGGACTAGCGGGAAATGAGCAGTTCTTC.

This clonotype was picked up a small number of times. CDR3 protein: CASSSRGGARNTQYF. The CDR3 nucleotides read TGTGCCAGCAGCTCTCGAGGGGGCGCACGAAATACGCAGTATTTT. The V and J genes are TRBV7-9 and TRBJ2-3; 7 positions agree with TRBD1. Germline V gene lookup returns CDR1 SEHNR and CDR2 FQNEAQ (reference sequence). V gave up 4 bases and J gave up 7 bases; unmatched junction bases: 11. The CDR3 covers 15 residues.

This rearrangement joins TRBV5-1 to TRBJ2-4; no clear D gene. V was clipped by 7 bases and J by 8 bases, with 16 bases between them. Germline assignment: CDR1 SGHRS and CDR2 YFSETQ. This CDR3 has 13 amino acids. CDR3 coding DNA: TGCGCCAGCCAGGAACATCTGGGTGACATTCAGTACTTC. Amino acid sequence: CASQEHLGDIQYF.

The CDR3 spells CASSPRTGDRNTEAFF. The CDR3 bases are TGTGCCAGCAGCCCCCGGACAGGGGACCGGAACACTGAAGCTTTCTTT. This sequence joins TRBV3-1 and TRBJ1-1; 9 bases are shared with TRBD1. CDR1 LGHDT and CDR2 YNNKEL come from the germline V gene (reference sequence). The ends lost 4 bases at V and 1 base at J; junction bases unmatched: 7. CDR3 length: 16 amino acids.

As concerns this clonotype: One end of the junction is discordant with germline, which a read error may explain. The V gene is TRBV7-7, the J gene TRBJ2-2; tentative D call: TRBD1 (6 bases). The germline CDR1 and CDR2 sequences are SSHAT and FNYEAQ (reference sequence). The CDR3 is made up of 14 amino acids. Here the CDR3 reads CASSFTGSTGELFF. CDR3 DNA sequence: TGTGCTAGCAGCTTCACAGGGTCTACCGGGGAGCTGTTTTTT.